This is a list of T cell receptor beta chains from one sample in a study of T cells after yellow fever vaccination. TCRdb passed the 5' RACE reads through MiXCR, listing each CDR3 protein once. The table has 200,000 to 300,000 distinct CDR3 sequences, about 7% seen once. Here the sequenced sample was CD4+ T cells sorted from PBMCs, taken on the day of the yellow fever booster vaccination. The receptors stem from a man aged 25 to 40 who received the YFV17D yellow fever vaccine. Both conserved end residues are part of each CDR3. Expanded clones are given a class, and other clones once, few, many or no size at all.

abundance | j_gene | len | v_gene | CDR3aa
few | TRBJ1-2 | 13 | TRBV12-3/TRBV12-4 | CASSLGQPNGYTF
- | TRBJ2-2 | 15 | TRBV30 | CAWSGVDRVTGELFF
- | TRBJ2-1 | 17 | TRBV11-2 | CASSFLGGRVNYNEQFF
many | TRBJ2-1 | 14 | TRBV27 | CASSYSPSQNEQFF
- | TRBJ2-3 | 16 | TRBV20-1 | CSVINDRDTYTDTQYF
many | TRBJ1-2 | 18 | TRBV5-1 | CASSLRADRGPASLGYTF
many | TRBJ2-1 | 19 | TRBV28 | CASSFFGRVGKSSYNEQFF
many | TRBJ1-1 | 13 | TRBV6-6 | CASSYTETTEAFF
few | TRBJ2-5 | 12 | TRBV29-1 | CSVVASSETQYF
- | TRBJ2-5 | 15 | TRBV5-4 | CASSWKQGGGETQYF
- | TRBJ2-5 | 12 | TRBV5-1 | CASSFSPETQYF
many | TRBJ2-1 | 15 | TRBV5-1 | CASSTVAGGNNEQFF
few | TRBJ2-7 | 13 | TRBV6-2/TRBV6-3 | CASSRAVRYEQYF
- | TRBJ2-3 | 15 | TRBV5-1 | CASGAQGGATDTQYF
- | TRBJ2-3 | 16 | TRBV7-2 | CASSQDALAGVDTQYF
many | TRBJ2-2 | 16 | TRBV4-3 | CASSQEAGVLAGELFF
many | TRBJ2-1 | 14 | TRBV29-1 | CSAIGGDFYNEQFF
many | TRBJ2-1 | 14 | TRBV5-1 | CATTAGEIAGEQFF
- | TRBJ2-2 | 14 | TRBV4-2 | CASSGARGVGELFF
many | TRBJ2-5 | 16 | TRBV5-6 | CASSLRRTGEEETQYF
few | TRBJ1-1 | 14 | TRBV5-1 | CASSEGGGMAEAFF
few | TRBJ2-5 | 18 | TRBV10-3 | CAISGAGAVGGIKETQYF
- | TRBJ2-7 | 15 | TRBV6-2/TRBV6-3 | CASSYGLADSYEQYF
many | TRBJ2-2 | 12 | TRBV5-1 | CASSPYTGELFF
many | TRBJ1-1 | 15 | TRBV12-3/TRBV12-4 | CASSQQGALNTEAFF
few | TRBJ2-2 | 17 | TRBV5-1 | CASSLSPVGANTGELFF
many | TRBJ2-5 | 12 | TRBV7-2 | CASSLAVGTQYF
few | TRBJ2-7 | 16 | TRBV4-1 | CASSQLLAGGPREQYF
many | TRBJ1-1 | 14 | TRBV14 | CASRGNRGGAEAFF
few | TRBJ1-2 | 14 | TRBV30 | CAWTSLGPSYGYTF
many | TRBJ2-5 | 15 | TRBV20-1 | CSATLAGGPEETQYF